This T cell receptor (beta chain) comes out of a study of blood T cell repertoires in COVID-19. V was trimmed by 2 bases and J by 4 bases, leaving 18 bases between them. In germline, CDR1 is KGHSH, CDR2 LQKENI. The CDR3 spans 17 residues. Original processing methods: For nucleated cells, counts were estimated from reference gene primer amplification. Only in-frame clones appear in the TCRdb table, and some are missing; sequencing was by immunoSEQ multiplex PCR. The DNA gave D and trimming, while V, J and clone size come from that table. In the table there are fewer than 200,000 clones, over 70% of which are singletons. Residents of over 20 US areas, aged about 18 to 89 years, made up the participants.

The sequence came from a woman aged 40 to 50 with acute COVID-19. The specimen sequenced was PBMCs or T cells enriched from blood (not recorded which). The chain uses TRBV18 and TRBJ1-3; D ambiguous. The CDR3 protein is CASSPSPSGRSGNTIYF. The CDR3, as DNA: TGTGCCAGCTCACCATCACCAAGCGGCAGATCGGGAAACACCATATATTTT.